This T cell receptor beta chain stems from a study of vaccination effects on CD4 cells after COVID-19. The wider study: Either the BNT162b2 or mRNA-1273 vaccine was given to participants in two doses.

Sequencing was performed with immunoSEQ multiplex PCR; in TCRdb, only in-frame clones are kept and a portion is missing. The table has about 64,000 clones, under 85% seen once. Germline CDR1 is SGHRS and CDR2 is YFSETQ. The CDR3 is made up of 14 amino acids. The V end was cut by 3 bases, the J end by 1 base, with 9 bases between. Study results and limitations: Clones of infection and vaccine origin contracted markedly late after vaccination.

On this clone itself: Its target is not known.

Between days 9 and 10 of culture, CD4+ T cells were separated out. The origin of this receptor is a human donor who had a prior SARS-CoV-2 infection. The sequenced sample was CD4+ T cells from PBMCs cultured without peptide, obtained before COVID-19 vaccination. This chain uses TRBV5-1 with TRBJ2-3, with D hard to call. CDR3 DNA sequence: TGCGCCAGCAGCTCAGACCCACGCACAGATACGCAGTATTTT. Translation: CASSSDPRTDTQYF.